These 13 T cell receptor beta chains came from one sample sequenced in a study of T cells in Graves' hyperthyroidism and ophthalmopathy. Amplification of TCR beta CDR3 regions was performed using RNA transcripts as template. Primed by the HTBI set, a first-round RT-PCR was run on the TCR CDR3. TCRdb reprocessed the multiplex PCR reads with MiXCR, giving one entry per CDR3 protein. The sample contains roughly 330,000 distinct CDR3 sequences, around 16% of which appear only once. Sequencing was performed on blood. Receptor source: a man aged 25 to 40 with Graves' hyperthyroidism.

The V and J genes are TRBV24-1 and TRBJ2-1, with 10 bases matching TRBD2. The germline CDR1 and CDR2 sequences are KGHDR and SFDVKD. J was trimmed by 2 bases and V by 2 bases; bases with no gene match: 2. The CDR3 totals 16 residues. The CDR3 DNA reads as TGTGCCACCAGTGATTCAGCGGGAGGGCCCTACAATGAGCAGTTCTTC. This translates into CATSDSAGGPYNEQFF.

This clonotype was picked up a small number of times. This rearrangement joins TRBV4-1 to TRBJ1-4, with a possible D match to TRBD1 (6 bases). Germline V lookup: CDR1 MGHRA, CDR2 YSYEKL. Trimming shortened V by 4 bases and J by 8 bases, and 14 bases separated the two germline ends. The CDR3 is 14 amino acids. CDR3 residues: CASSPPQGEEKLFF. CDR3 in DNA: TGCGCCAGCAGCCCGCCACAGGGCGAAGAAAAACTGTTTTTT.

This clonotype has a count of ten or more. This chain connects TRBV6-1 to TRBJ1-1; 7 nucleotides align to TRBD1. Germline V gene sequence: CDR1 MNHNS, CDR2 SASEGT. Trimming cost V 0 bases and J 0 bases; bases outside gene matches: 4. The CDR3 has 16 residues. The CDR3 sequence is CASSEAPGTVNTEAFF. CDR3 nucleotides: TGTGCCAGCAGTGAAGCACCAGGGACAGTGAACACTGAAGCTTTCTTT.

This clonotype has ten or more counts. The CDR3 loop reads CAIRDVTGYLPLHF. DNA of the CDR3: TGTGCCATCAGGGATGTGACAGGGTATTTACCCCTCCACTTT. The V and J genes are TRBV10-3 and TRBJ1-6, with 7 nucleotides matching TRBD1. Germline CDR1 reads ENHRY; CDR2 reads SYGVKD. J lost 12 bases, V lost 6 bases, and 11 bases had no gene match. The CDR3 length is 14 residues.

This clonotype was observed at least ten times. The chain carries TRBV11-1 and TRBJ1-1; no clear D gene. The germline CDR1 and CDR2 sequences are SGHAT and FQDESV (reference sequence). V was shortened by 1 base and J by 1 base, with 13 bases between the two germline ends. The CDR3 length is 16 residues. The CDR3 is CASSLGTGGGNTEAFF. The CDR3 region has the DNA TGTGCCAGCAGCTTAGGTACGGGTGGAGGGAACACTGAAGCTTTCTTT.

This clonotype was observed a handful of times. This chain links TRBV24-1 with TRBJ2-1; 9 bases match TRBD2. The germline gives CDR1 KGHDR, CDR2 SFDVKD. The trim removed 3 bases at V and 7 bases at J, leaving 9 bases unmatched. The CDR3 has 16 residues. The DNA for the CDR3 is TGTGCCACCAGTGATCCCACGGGCGGGAGGGGTAATGAGCAGTTCTTC. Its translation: CATSDPTGGRGNEQFF.

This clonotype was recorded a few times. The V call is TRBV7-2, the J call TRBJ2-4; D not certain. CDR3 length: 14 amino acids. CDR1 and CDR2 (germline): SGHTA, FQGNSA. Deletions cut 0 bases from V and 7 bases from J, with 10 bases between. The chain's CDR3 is CASSLAGELNIQYF. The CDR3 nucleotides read TGTGCCAGCAGCTTAGCTGGGGAATTGAACATTCAGTACTTC. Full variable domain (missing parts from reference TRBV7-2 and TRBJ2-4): GAGVSQSPSNKVTEKGKDVELRCDPISGHTALYWYRQSLGQGLEFLIYFQGNSAPDKSGLPSDRFSAERTGGSVSTLTIQRTQQEDSAVYLCASSLAGELNIQYFGAGTRLSVL.

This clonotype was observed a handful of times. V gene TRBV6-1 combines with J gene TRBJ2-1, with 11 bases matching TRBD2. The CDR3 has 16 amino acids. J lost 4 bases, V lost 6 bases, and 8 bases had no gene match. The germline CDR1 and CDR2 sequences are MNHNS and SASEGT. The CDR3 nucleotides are TGTGCCAGCAGGGGTCTAGCGGGAGGCCATTACAATGAGCAGTTCTTC. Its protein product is CASRGLAGGHYNEQFF.

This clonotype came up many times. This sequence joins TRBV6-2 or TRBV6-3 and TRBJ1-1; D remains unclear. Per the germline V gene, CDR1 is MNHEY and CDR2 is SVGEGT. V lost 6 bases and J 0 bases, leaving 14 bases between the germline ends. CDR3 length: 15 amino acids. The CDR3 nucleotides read TGTGCCAGCAGACAATTCCCTGGGCTGAACACTGAAGCTTTCTTT. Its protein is CASRQFPGLNTEAFF.

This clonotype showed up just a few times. The CDR3 here is CASSLRGTGGYEQYF. The CDR3 coding sequence is TGTGCCAGCAGTTTAAGGGGGACAGGGGGATACGAGCAGTACTTC. This chain links TRBV27 with TRBJ2-7; TRBD1 agrees at 11 bases. The CDR3 loop spans 15 amino acids. V lost 2 bases to trimming and J lost 4 bases; unmatched junction nucleotides: 4. Germline CDR1 MNHEY, CDR2 SMNVEV (reference sequence).

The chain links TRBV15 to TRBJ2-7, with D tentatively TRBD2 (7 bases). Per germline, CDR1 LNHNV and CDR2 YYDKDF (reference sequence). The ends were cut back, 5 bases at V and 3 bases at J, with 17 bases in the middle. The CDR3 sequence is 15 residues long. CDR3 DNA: TGTGCCACCAGCGTCCGAAGAGGGGGGGACTACGAGCAGTACTTC. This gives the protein CATSVRRGGDYEQYF.

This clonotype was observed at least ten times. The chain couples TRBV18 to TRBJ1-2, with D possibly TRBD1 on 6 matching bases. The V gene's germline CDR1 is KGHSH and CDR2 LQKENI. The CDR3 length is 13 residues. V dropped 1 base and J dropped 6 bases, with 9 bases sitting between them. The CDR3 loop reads CASSPRAGDGYTF. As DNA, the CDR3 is TGTGCCAGCTCACCACGGGCAGGGGATGGCTACACCTTC.

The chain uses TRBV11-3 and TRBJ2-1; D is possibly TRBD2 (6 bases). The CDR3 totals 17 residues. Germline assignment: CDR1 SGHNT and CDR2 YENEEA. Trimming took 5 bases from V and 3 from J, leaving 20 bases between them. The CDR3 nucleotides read TGTGCCAGCAGCCATAGCCGGGGAGCGGGCATCTACAATGAGCAGTTCTTC. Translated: CASSHSRGAGIYNEQFF.